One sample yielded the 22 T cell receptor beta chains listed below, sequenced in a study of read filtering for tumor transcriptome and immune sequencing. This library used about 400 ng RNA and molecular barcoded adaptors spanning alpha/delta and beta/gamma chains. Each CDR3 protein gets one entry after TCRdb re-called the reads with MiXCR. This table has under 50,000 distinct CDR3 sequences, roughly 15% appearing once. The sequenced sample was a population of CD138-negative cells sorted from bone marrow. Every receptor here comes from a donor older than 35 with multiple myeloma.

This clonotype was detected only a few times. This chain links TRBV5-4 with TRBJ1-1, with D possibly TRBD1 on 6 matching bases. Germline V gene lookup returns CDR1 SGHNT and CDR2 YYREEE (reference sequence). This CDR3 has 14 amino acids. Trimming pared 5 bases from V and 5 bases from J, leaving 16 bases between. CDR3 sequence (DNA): TGTGCCAGCAGGTCATCGACAGGTAGTACTGAAGCTTTCTTT. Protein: CASRSSTGSTEAFF.

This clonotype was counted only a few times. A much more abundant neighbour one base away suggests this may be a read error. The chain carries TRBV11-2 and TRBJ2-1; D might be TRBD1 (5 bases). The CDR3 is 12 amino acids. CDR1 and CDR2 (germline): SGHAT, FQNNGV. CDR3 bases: TGTGCCGGCAGCTCCGGACATCCTGAGCAGTTCTTC. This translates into CAGSSGHPEQFF.

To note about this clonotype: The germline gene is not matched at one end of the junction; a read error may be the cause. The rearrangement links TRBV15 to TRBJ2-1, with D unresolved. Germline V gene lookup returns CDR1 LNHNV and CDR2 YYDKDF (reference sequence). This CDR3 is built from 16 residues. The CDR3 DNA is TGTGCCACCAGCAGCCCCCGACTTTCCTCCTACAATGAGCAGCCCTTC. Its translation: CATSSPRLSSYNEQPF.

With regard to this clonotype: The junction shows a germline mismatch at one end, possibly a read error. CDR3 in DNA: TGCGCCGGCATTGAGACTAGCGGGAGTTTCAATGAGCAGTTCTTC. Translated, it gives CAGIETSGSFNEQFF. V is TRBV6-6 and J is TRBJ2-1, with 12 bases aligning to TRBD2. The CDR3 totals 15 residues. Germline assignment: CDR1 MNHNY and CDR2 SVGAGI (reference sequence).

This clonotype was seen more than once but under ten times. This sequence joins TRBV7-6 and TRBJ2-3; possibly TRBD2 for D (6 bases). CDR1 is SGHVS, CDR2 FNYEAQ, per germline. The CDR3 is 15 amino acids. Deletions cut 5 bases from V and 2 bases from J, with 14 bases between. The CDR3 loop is CASSLWGEVTDTQYF. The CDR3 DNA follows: TGTGCCAGCAGCCTTTGGGGGGAGGTCACAGATACGCAGTATTTT.

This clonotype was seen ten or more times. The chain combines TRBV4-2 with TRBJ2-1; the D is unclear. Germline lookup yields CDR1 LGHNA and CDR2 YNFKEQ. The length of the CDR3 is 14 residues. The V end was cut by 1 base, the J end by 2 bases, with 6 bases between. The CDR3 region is CASSQGQAYNEQFF. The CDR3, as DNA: TGTGCCAGCAGCCAAGGGCAGGCCTACAATGAGCAGTTCTTC.

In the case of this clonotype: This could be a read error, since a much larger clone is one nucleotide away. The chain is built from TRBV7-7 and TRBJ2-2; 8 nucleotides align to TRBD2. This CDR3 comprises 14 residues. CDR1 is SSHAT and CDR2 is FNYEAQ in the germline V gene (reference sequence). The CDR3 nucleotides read TGTGCTAGCAGTACTAGCGGTGTAGGAGGGGAGCTGTTTTTT. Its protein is CASSTSGVGGELFF.

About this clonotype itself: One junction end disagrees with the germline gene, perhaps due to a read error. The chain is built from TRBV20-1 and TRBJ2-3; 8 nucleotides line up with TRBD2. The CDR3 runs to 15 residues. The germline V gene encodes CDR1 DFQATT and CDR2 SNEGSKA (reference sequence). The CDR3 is CSARDPAGDADTRYF. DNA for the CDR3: TGCAGTGCTAGAGATCCAGCGGGAGACGCAGATACGCGGTATTTT.

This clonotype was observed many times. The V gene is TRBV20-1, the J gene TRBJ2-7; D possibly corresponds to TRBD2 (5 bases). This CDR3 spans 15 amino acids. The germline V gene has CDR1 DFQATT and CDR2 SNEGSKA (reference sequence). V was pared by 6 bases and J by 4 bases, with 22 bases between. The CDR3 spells CSAPNPGGRGYEQYF. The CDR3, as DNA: TGCAGTGCCCCCAACCCCGGCGGCAGAGGGTACGAGCAGTACTTC.

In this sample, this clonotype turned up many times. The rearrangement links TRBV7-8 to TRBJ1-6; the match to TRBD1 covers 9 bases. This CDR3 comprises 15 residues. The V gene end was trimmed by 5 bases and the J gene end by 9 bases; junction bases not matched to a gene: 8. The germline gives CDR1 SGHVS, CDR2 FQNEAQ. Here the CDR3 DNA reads TGTGCCAGCAGCCTCCGGGACAGGGTCAGTTCACCCCTCCACTTT. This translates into CASSLRDRVSSPLHF.

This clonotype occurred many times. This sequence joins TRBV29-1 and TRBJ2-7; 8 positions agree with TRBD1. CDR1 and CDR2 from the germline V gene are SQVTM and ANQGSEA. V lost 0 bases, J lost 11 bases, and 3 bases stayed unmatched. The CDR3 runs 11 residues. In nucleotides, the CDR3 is TGCAGCGTTGAAGACAGGGGGCCGGAGTACTTC. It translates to CSVEDRGPEYF.

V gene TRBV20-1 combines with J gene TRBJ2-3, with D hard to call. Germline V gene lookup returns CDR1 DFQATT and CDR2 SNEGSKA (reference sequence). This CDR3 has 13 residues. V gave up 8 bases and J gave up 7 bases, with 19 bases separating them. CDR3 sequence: CSWVGDAMHTQYF. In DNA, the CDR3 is TGCAGTTGGGTTGGGGATGCCATGCATACGCAGTATTTT.

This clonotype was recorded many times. CDR3 region: CASSPGSGANVLTF. The CDR3 coding sequence is TGCGCCAGCAGCCCAGGGTCTGGGGCCAACGTCCTGACTTTC. The chain is built from TRBV5-1 and TRBJ2-6; possible D gene TRBD1, 5 bases. The CDR3 length is 14 residues. CDR1 is SGHRS, CDR2 YFSETQ, per germline. V was trimmed by 4 bases and J by 1 base, leaving 6 bases between them.

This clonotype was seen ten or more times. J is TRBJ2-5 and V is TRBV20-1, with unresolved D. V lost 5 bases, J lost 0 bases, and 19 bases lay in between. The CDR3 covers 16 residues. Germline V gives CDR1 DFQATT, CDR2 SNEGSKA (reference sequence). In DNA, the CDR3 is TGCAGTGCTCCCCAAGCCGGGTTCCTGTACCAAGAGACCCAGTACTTC. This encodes CSAPQAGFLYQETQYF.

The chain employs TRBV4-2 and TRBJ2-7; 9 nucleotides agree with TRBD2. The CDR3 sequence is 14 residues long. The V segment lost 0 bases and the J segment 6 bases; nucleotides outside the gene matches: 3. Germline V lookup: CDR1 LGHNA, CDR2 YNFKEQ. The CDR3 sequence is CASSQEREGREQYF. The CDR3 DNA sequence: TGTGCCAGCAGCCAAGAGCGGGAGGGCCGCGAGCAGTACTTC.

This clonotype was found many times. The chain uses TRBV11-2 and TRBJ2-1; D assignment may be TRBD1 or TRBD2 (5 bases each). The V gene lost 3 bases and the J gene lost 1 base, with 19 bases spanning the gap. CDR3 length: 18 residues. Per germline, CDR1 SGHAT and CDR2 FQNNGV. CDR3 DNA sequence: TGTGCCAGCAGCTTGGTCCAGGGAGCGTCGCGTTCCTACAATGAGCAGTTCTTC. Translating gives CASSLVQGASRSYNEQFF.

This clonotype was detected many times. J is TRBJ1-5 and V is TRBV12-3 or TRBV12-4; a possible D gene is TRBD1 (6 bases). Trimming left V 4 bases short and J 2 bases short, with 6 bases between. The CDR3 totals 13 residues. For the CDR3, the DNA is TGTGCCAGCAGTTCAGGGGGCAATCAGCCCCAGCATTTT. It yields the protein CASSSGGNQPQHF.

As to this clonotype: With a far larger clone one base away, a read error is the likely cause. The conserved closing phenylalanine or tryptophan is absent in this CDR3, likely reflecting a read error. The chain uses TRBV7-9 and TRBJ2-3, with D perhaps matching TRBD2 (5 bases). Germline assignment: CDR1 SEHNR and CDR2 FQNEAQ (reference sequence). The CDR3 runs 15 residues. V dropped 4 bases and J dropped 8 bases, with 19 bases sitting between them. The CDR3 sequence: CASSSGPRPGSTQYL. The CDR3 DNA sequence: TGTGCCAGCAGCTCGGGCCCCCGACCTGGGAGTACGCAGTATTTA.

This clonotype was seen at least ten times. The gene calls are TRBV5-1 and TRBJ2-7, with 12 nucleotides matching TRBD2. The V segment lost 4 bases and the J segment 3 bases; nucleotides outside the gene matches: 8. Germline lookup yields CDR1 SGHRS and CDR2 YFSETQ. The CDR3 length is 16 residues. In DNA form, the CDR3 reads TGCGCCAGCAGCCCTGGACTAGCGGGAAACTACTACGAGCAGTACTTC. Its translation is CASSPGLAGNYYEQYF.

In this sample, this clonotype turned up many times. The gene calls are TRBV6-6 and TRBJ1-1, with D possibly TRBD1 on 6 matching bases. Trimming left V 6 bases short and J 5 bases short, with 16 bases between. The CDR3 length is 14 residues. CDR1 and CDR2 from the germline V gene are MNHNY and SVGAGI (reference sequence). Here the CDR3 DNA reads TGTGCCAGCAGCCAAGGAGGGGGGTGGACTGAAGCTTTCTTT. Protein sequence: CASSQGGGWTEAFF.

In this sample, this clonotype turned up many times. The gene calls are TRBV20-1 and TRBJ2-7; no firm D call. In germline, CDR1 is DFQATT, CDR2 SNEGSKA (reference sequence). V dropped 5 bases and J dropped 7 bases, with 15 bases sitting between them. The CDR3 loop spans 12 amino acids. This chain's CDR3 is CSALGRQEEQYF. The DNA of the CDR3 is TGCAGTGCTCTCGGTCGGCAGGAAGAGCAGTACTTC.

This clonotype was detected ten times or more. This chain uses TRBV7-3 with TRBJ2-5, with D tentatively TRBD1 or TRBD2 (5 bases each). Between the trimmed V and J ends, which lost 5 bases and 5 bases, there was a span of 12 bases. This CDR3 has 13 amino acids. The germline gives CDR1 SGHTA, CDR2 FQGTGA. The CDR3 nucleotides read TGTGCCAGCAGCAGGGACCTTTGGGAGACCCAGTACTTC. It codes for CASSRDLWETQYF.